This TCR beta chain was observed in a study of beta chain features in type 1 diabetes. Study-wide points: Insertions were fewer and deletions more numerous at VDJ junctions in type 1 diabetes patients.

Sequenced material consisted of expressed TCRB transcripts (all of the isolated RNA was reverse transcribed). The protocol was immunoSEQ multiplex PCR, while the TCRdb copy is restricted to in-frame clones and leaves out a portion. The table shows roughly 500,000 clones, with approximately 28% occurring only once. Sorting that relied on CD45RO/CCR7/CD25/CD127/CD95/CD27 yielded CD4+ naive, central memory, regulatory and stem cell-like memory cells. This CDR3 has 16 residues. V shed 5 bases and J 4 bases; nucleotides not matched to a gene: 8. Germline CDR1 reads SGHTA; CDR2 reads FQGNSA. As to this clone: The target antigen is unknown.

Sequenced input: naive CD4+ T cells from blood. The genes are TRBV7-2 and TRBJ2-1, with 10 bases that match TRBD1. The source of this sequence is a young man in good health. As DNA, the CDR3 is TGTGCCAGCAGCCTCACAGGGACAGGGGATTACAATGAGCAGTTCTTC. Its protein is CASSLTGTGDYNEQFF.